The clone carrying this TCR beta chain was detected a few times. The antigen is undetermined. The data belong to a study of cytomegalovirus exposure and HLA in healthy donors. Donors showed nominal health when sampled, although they likely had unrecorded immune exposures. It was with 60 Vbeta and 13 Jbeta primers that the PCR ran. Only in-frame clones appear in the TCRdb table, and some are missing; sequencing was by immunoSEQ multiplex PCR. The sample consists of more than 100,000 clones, 80% of them appearing once. Study-level points and caveats: Differences between HLA loci emerged in a later analysis of TCR association rates, with DRB1 most and HLA-C fewest.

This CDR3 contains 13 residues. Germline CDR1 and CDR2: SGHRS and YFSETQ. The V end was cut by 7 bases, the J end by 2 bases, with 9 bases between. The chain recombines TRBV5-1 with TRBJ2-2; the D is unclear. The sequenced sample consisted of PBMCs. This clonotype was obtained from a female donor in good health and CMV-seropositive. The CDR3 is CASGLVNTGELFF. The CDR3 region has the DNA TGCGCCAGCGGCCTTGTTAACACCGGGGAGCTGTTTTTT. The entire variable domain, with the rest obtained from reference TRBV5-1 and TRBJ2-2, is as follows: KAGVTQTPRYLIKTRGQQVTLSCSPISGHRSVSWYQQTPGQGLQFLFEYFSETQRNKGNFPGRFSGRQFSNSRSEMNVSTLELGDSALYLCASGLVNTGELFFGEGSRLTVL.